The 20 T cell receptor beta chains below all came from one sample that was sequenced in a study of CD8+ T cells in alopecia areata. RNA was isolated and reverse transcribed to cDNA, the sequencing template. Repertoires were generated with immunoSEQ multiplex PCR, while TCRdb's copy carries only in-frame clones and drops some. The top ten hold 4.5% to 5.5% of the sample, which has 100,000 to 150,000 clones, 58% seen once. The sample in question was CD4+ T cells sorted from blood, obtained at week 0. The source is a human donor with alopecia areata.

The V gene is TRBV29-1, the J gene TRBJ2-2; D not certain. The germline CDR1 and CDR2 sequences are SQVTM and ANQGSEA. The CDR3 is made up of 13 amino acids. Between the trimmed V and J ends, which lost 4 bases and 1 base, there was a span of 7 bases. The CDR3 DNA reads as TGCAGCGTTGTTAAGGGGAACACCGGGGAGCTGTTTTTT. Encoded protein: CSVVKGNTGELFF.

The CDR3 reads CASSLGQNQPQHF. The CDR3 nucleotides are TGTGCCAGCAGCTTAGGGCAGAATCAGCCCCAGCATTTT. J is TRBJ1-5 and V is TRBV7-8; D remains ambiguous. Trimming removed 1 base from V and 4 bases from J, with 5 bases in between. The CDR3 runs 13 residues. Germline V gene sequence: CDR1 SGHVS, CDR2 FQNEAQ.

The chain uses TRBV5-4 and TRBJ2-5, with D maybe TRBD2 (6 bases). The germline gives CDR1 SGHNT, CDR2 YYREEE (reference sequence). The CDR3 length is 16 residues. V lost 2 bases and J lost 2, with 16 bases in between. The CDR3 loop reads CASSFVRSSGQETQYF. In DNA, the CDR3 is TGTGCCAGCAGCTTTGTTCGGAGTAGCGGTCAAGAGACCCAGTACTTC.

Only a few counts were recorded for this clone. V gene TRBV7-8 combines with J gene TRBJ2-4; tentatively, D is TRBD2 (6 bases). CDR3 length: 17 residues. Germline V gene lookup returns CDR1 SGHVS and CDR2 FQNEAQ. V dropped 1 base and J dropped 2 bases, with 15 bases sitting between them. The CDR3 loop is CASSLDRRGRTKNIQYF. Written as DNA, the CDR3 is TGTGCCAGCAGCTTAGATAGGAGGGGCAGAACCAAAAACATTCAGTACTTC.

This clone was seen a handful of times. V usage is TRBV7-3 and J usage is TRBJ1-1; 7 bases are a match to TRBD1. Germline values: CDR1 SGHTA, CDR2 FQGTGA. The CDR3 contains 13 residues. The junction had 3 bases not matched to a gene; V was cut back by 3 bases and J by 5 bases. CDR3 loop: CASSLGQRTEAFF. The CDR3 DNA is TGTGCCAGCAGCTTGGGACAGAGAACTGAAGCTTTCTTT.

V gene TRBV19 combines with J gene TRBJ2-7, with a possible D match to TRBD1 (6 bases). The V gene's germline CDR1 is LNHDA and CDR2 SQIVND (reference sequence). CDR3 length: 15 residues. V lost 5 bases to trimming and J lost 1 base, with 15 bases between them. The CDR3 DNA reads TGTGCCAGTAGTCTACAGGGCCACCCTTCCTACGAGCAGTACTTC. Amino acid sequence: CASSLQGHPSYEQYF.

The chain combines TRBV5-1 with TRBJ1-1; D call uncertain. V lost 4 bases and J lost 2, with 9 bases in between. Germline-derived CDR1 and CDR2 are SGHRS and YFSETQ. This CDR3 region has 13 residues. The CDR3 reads CASSITPNTEAFF. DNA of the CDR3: TGCGCCAGCAGCATTACACCAAACACTGAAGCTTTCTTT.

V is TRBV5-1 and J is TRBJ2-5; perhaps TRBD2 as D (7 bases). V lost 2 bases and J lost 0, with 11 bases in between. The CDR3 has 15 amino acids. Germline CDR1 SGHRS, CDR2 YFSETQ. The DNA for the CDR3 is TGCGCCAGCAGCTTCAGGGGAGGGTACCAAGAGACCCAGTACTTC. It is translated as CASSFRGGYQETQYF.

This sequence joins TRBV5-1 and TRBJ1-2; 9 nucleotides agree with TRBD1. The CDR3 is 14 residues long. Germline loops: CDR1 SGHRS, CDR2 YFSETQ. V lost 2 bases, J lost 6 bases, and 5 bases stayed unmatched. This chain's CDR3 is CASSFRQGEDGYTF. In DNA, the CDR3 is TGCGCCAGCAGCTTCCGACAGGGGGAGGATGGCTACACCTTC.

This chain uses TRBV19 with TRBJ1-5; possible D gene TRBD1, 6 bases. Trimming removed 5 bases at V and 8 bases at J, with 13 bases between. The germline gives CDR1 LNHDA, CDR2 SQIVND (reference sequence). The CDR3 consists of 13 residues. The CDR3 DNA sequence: TGTGCCAGTAGTGAGGGACACGAGAAGCCCCAGCATTTT. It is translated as CASSEGHEKPQHF.

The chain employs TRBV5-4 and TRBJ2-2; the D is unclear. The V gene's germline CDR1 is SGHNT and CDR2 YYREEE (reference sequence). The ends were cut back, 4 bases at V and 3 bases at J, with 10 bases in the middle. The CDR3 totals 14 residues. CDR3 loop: CASSPPLDTGELFF. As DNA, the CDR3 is TGTGCCAGCAGCCCCCCTCTGGACACCGGGGAGCTGTTTTTT.

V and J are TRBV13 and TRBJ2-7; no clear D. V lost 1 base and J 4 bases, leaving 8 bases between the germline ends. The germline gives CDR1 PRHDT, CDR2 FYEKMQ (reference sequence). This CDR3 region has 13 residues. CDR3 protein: CASSLVSEYEQYF. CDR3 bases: TGTGCCAGCAGCTTAGTGTCGGAATACGAGCAGTACTTC.

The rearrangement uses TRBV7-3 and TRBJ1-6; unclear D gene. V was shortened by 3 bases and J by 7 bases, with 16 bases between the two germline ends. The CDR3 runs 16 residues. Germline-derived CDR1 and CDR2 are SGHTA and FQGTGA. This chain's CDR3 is CASSLEPPGNNSPLHF. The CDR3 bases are TGTGCCAGCAGCTTGGAGCCCCCTGGGAACAATTCACCCCTCCACTTT.

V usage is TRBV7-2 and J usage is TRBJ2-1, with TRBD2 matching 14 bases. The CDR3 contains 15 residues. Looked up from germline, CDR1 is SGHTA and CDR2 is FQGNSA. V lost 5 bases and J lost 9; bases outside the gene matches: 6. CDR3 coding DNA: TGTGCCAGCAGCCCGGGACTAGCGGGAGTCACTGAGCAGTTCTTC. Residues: CASSPGLAGVTEQFF.

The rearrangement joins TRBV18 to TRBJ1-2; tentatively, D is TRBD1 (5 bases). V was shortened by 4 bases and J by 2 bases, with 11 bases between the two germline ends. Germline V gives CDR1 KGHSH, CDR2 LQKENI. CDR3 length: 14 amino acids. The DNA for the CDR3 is TGTGCCAGCTCACGGGGACGGCGGAACTATGGCTACACCTTC. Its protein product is CASSRGRRNYGYTF.

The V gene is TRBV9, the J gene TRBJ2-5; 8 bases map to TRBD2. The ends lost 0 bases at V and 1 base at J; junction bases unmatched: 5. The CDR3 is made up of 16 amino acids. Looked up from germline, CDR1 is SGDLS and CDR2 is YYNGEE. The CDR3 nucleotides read TGTGCCAGCAGCGTAGCTCCTAGCGGGCCCCAAGAGACCCAGTACTTC. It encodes CASSVAPSGPQETQYF.

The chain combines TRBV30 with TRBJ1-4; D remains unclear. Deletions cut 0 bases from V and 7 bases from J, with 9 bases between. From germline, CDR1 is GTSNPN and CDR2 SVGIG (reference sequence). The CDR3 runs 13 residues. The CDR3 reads CAWSVRRGEKLFF. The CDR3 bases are TGTGCCTGGAGTGTACGGCGGGGTGAAAAACTGTTTTTT.

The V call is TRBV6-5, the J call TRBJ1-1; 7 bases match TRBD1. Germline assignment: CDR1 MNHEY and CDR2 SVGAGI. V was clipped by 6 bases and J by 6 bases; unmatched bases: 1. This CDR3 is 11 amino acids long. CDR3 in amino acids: CASSGTAEAFF. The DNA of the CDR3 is TGTGCCAGCAGCGGGACAGCTGAAGCTTTCTTT.

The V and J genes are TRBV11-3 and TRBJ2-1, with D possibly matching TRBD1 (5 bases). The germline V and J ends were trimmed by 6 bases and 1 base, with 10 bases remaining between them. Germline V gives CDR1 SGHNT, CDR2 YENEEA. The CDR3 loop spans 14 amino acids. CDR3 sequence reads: CASSKDSSYNEQFF. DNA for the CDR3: TGTGCCAGCAGTAAAGACAGTTCCTACAATGAGCAGTTCTTC.

The CDR3 protein is CASCTVGNQPQHF. Written as DNA, the CDR3 is TGTGCCAGCTGCACGGTCGGCAATCAGCCCCAGCATTTT. The chain carries TRBV2 and TRBJ1-5; D is undetermined. This CDR3 has 13 residues. Germline-derived CDR1 and CDR2 are SNHLY and FYNNEI. V lost 8 bases and J 2 bases, leaving 10 bases between the germline ends.